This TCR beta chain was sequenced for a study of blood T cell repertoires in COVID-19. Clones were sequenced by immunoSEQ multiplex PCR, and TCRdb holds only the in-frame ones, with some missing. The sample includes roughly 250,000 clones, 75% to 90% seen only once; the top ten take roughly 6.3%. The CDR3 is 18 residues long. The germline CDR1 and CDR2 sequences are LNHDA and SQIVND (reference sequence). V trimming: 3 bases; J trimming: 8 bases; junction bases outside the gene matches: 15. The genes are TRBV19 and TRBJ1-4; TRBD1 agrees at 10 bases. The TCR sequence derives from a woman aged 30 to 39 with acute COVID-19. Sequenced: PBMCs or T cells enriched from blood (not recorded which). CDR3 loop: CASSMLNRDRGKGEKLFF. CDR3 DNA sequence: TGTGCCAGTAGTATGCTTAACCGGGACAGGGGAAAGGGAGAAAAACTGTTTTTT.